This T cell receptor (beta chain) was retrieved from a study of blood T cell repertoires in COVID-19. The sample holds many counts of this clone. The assay was immunoSEQ multiplex PCR, and TCRdb's table has in-frame clones only and misses some. The sample includes some 170,000 clones, approximately 80% of them seen just once. This CDR3 contains 15 residues. The V gene end was trimmed by 4 bases and the J gene end by 4 bases; junction bases not matched to a gene: 7. Germline V CDR1 and CDR2: LNHDA, SQIVND (reference sequence). This TCR derives from a man in his forties who had recovered from COVID-19. Input material: PBMCs or T cells enriched from blood (not recorded which). V and J are TRBV19 and TRBJ2-5; TRBD2 aligns across 9 bases. In nucleotides, the CDR3 is TGTGCCAGTAGTAGGGTTAGCGGGGGTGGAGAGACCCAGTACTTC. Translation gives CASSRVSGGGETQYF.